This TCR beta chain was observed in a study of blood T cell repertoires in COVID-19. Overall study: T cells, B-cell-depleted T cells, or PBMCs provided the cDNA or gDNA that served as material.

The CDR3 extends over 14 amino acids. Looked up from germline, CDR1 is MNHEY and CDR2 is SVGAGI. Between the trimmed V and J ends, which lost 6 bases and 0 bases, there was a span of 9 bases. Original processing methods: Amplified reference gene primers provided the basis for estimating nucleated cell counts. Using immunoSEQ multiplex PCR, the repertoire was profiled, and TCRdb retains in-frame clones only, with some absent. That table furnishes V, J and clone size, whereas the DNA furnished D and trimming. The data contain under 200,000 clones, about 85% of them singletons. V and J are TRBV6-5 and TRBJ1-5; possible D gene TRBD1, 5 bases. The source is a man between 60 and 70 years old with acute or convalescent COVID-19. The sequencing sample was made of peripheral blood. Here the CDR3 DNA reads TGTGCCAGCAGCCAGGGTAATAGCAATCAGCCCCAGCATTTT. This encodes CASSQGNSNQPQHF.